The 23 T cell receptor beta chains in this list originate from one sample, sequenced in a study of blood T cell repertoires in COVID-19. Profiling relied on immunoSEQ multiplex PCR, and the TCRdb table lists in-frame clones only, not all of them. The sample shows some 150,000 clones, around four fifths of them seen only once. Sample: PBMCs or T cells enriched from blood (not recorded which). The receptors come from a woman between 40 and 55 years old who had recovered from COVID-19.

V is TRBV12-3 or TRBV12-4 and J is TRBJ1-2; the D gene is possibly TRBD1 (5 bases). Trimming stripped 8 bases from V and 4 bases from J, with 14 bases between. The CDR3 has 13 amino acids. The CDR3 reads CASRQGGSYGYTF. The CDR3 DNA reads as TGTGCCAGCCGGCAGGGTGGTTCCTATGGCTACACCTTC.

CDR3 sequence (DNA): TGTGCCAGCAGCTTATTGAGGTCCGGGGAGCTGTTTTTT. Translated: CASSLLRSGELFF. The rearrangement uses TRBV7-8 and TRBJ2-2, with unresolved D. Germline loops: CDR1 SGHVS, CDR2 FQNEAQ. V was clipped by 2 bases and J by 6 bases, with 7 bases between them. The CDR3 sequence is 13 residues long.

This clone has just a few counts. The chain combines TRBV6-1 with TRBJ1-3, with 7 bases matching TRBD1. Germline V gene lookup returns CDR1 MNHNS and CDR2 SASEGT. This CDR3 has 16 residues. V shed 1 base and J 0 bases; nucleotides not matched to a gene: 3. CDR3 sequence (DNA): TGTGCCAGCAGTGAAGAGTCAGGGGGCTCTGGAAACACCATATATTTT. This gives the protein CASSEESGGSGNTIYF.

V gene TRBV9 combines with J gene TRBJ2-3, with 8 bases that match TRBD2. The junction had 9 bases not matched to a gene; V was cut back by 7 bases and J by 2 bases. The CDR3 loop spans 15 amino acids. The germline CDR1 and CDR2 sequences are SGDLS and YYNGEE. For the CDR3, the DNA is TGTGCCAGCGATGGAGCGGGGGCCATCACAGATACGCAGTATTTT. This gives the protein CASDGAGAITDTQYF.

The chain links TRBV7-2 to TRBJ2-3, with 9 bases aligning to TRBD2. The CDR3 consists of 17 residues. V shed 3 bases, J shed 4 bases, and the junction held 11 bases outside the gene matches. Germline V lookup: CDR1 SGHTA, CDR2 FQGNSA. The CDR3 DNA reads TGTGCCAGCAGCTTCTATCCAGCGCGGGGGGGTTCAGATACGCAGTATTTT. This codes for CASSFYPARGGSDTQYF.

The CDR3 spells CASSPGQGASGANVLTF. The CDR3 DNA sequence: TGTGCCAGCAGCCCGGGACAGGGGGCCTCTGGGGCCAACGTCCTGACTTTC. The chain uses TRBV3-1 (or the pseudogene TRBV3-2) and TRBJ2-6; TRBD1 agrees at 12 bases. The CDR3 runs 17 residues. CDR1 and CDR2 from the germline V gene are LGHDT and YNNKEL (reference sequence). V lost 4 bases to trimming and J lost 0 bases; unmatched junction nucleotides: 1.

Here the CDR3 reads CASSLDRDTEAFF. DNA of the CDR3: TGTGCCAGTAGTTTGGACAGAGACACTGAAGCTTTCTTT. J is TRBJ1-1 and V is TRBV19, with a possible D match to TRBD1 (6 bases). Between the trimmed V and J ends, which lost 5 bases and 3 bases, there was a span of 10 bases. Looked up from germline, CDR1 is LNHDA and CDR2 is SQIVND (reference sequence). The CDR3 totals 13 residues.

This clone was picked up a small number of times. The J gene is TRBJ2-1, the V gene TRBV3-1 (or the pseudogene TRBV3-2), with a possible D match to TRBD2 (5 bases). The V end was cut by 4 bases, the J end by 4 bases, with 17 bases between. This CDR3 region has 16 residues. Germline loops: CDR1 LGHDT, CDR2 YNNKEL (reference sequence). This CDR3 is CASSRRGYSGYNEQFF. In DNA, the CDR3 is TGTGCCAGCAGCCGCCGTGGCTACTCGGGGTACAATGAGCAGTTCTTC.

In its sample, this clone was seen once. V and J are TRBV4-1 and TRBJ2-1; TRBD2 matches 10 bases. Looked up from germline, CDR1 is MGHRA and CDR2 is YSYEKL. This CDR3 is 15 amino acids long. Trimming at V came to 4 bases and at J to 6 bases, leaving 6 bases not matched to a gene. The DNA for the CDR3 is TGCGCCAGCAGCCCCTTAGCGGGAGGTACCAATGAGCAGTTCTTC. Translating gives CASSPLAGGTNEQFF.

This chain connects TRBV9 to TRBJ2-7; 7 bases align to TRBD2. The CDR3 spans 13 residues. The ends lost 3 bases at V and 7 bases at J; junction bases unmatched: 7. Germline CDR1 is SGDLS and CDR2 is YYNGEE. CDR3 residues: CASSATSVGEQYF. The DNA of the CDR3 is TGTGCCAGCAGCGCTACTAGCGTAGGGGAGCAGTACTTC.

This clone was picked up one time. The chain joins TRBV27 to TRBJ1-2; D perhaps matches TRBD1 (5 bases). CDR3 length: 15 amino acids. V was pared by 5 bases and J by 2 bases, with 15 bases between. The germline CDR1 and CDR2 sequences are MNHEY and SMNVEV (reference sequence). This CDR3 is CASSLLGGINYGYTF. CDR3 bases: TGTGCCAGCAGTCTCCTGGGGGGGATAAACTATGGCTACACCTTC.

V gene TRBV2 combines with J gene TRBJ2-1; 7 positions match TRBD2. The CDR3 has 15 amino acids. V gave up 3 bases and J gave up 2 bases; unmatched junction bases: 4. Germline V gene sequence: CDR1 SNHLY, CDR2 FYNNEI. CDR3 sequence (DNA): TGTGCCAGCAGTGAGTCGGGGGGAGCCTACAATGAGCAGTTCTTC. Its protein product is CASSESGGAYNEQFF.

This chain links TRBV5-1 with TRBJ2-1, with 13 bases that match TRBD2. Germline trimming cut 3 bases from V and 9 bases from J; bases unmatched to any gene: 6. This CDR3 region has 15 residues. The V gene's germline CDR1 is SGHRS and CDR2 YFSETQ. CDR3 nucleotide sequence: TGCGCCAGCAGCTACGGACTAGCGGGAGCCGGTGAGCAGTTCTTC. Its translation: CASSYGLAGAGEQFF. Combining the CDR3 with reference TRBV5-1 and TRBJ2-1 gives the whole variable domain KAGVTQTPRYLIKTRGQQVTLSCSPISGHRSVSWYQQTPGQGLQFLFEYFSETQRNKGNFPGRFSGRQFSNSRSEMNVSTLELGDSALYLCASSYGLAGAGEQFFGPGTRLTVL.

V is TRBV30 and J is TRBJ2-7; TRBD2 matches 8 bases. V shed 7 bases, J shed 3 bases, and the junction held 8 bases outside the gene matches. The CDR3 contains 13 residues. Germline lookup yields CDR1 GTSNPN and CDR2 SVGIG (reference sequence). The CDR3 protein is CASTGGGYYEQYF. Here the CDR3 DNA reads TGTGCCTCCACCGGGGGGGGGTACTACGAGCAGTACTTC. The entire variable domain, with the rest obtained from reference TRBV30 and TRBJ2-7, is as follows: SQTIHQWPATLVQPVGSPLSLECTVEGTSNPNLYWYRQAAGRGLQLLFYSVGIGQISSEVPQNLSASRPQDRQFILSSKKLLLSDSGFYLCASTGGGYYEQYFGPGTRLTVT.

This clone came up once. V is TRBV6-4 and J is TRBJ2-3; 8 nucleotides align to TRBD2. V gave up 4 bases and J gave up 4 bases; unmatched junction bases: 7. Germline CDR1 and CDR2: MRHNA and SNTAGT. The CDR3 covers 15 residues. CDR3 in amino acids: CASSAGSGRADTQYF. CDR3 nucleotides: TGTGCCAGCAGTGCGGGAAGCGGGAGAGCAGATACGCAGTATTTT.

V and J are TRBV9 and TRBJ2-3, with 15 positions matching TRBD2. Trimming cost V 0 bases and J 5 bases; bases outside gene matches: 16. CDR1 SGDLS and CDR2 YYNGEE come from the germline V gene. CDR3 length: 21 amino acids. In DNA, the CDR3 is TGTGCCAGCAGCGTAGCGAGTGGGCCGGGACTAGCGGGAGGCCGGGAAGATACGCAGTATTTT. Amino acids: CASSVASGPGLAGGREDTQYF.

The CDR3 coding sequence is TGTGCCAGCAGCTTGTGGTGGACCCAACAGGGAGGGGAGACCCAGTACTTC. Translation: CASSLWWTQQGGETQYF. The gene calls are TRBV5-5 and TRBJ2-5; weak D call: TRBD2 (7 bases). This CDR3 is built from 17 residues. V dropped 1 base and J dropped 5 bases, with 21 bases sitting between them. Germline V gene data show CDR1 as SGHKS and CDR2 as YYEKEE (reference sequence).

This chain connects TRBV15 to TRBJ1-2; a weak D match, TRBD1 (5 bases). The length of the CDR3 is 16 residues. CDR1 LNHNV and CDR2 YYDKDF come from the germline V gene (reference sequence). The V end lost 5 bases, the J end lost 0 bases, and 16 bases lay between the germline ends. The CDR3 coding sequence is TGTGCCACCAGCCCCCCGCGGGGCGGGGCTAACTATGGCTACACCTTC. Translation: CATSPPRGGANYGYTF.

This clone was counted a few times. The CDR3 reads CASSRSLAEPYNEQFF. The CDR3, as DNA: TGTGCCAGCAGTCGAAGTCTAGCGGAACCCTACAATGAGCAGTTCTTC. The rearrangement links TRBV6-6 to TRBJ2-1; TRBD2 matches 7 bases. V shed 5 bases, J shed 2 bases, and the junction held 9 bases outside the gene matches. Germline CDR1 MNHNY, CDR2 SVGAGI (reference sequence). The CDR3 extends over 16 amino acids.

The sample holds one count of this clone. In DNA form, the CDR3 reads TGTGCCATCACCCAGACAGCCCTCTATGGCTACACCTTC. This gives the protein CAITQTALYGYTF. The V and J genes are TRBV10-3 and TRBJ1-2, with D possibly being TRBD1 (5 bases). The CDR3 contains 13 residues. Looked up from germline, CDR1 is ENHRY and CDR2 is SYGVKD. Trimming removed 7 bases at V and 4 bases at J, with 13 bases between.

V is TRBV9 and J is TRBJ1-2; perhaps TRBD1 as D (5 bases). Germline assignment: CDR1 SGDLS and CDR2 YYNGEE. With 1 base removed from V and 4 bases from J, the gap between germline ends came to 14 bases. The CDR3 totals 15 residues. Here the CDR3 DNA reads TGTGCCAGCAGCGTACGGGACTCTCATGGCTATGGCTACACCTTC. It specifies CASSVRDSHGYGYTF.

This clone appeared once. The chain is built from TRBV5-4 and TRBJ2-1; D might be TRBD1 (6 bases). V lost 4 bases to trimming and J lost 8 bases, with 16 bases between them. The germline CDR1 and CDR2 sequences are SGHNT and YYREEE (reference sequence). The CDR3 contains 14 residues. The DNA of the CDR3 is TGTGCCAGCAGCCCACAGGGTACGGGCGATGAGCAGTTCTTC. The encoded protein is CASSPQGTGDEQFF.

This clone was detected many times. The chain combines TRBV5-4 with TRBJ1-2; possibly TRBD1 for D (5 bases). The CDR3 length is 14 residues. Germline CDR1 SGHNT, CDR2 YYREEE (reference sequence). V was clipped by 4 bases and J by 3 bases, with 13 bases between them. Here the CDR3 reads CASSHPDSYYGYTF. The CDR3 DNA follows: TGTGCCAGCAGCCACCCCGACAGTTACTATGGCTACACCTTC.